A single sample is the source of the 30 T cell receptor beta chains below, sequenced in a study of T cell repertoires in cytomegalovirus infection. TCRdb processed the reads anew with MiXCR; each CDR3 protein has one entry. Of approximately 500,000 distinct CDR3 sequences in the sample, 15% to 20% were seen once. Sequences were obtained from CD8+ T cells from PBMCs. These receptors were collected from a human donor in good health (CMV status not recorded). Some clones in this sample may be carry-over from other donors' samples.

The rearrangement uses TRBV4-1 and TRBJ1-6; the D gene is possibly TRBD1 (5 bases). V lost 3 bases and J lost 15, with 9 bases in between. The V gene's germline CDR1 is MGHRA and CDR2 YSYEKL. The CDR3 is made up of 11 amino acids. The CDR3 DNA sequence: TGCGCCAGCAGCCAGGGGGTCCACCTCCACTTT. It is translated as CASSQGVHLHF.

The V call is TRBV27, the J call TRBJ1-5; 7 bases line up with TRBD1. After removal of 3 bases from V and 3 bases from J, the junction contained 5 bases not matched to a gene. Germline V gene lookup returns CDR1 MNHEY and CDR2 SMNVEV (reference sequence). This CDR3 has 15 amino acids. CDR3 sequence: CASSFSRGANQPQHF. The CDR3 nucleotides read TGTGCCAGCAGTTTTAGCAGGGGGGCCAATCAGCCCCAGCATTTT.

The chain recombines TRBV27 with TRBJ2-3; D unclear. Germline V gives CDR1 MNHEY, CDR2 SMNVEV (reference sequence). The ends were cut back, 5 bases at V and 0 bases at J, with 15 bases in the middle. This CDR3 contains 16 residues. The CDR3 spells CASSPPWPDSTDTQYF. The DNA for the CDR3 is TGTGCCAGCAGTCCCCCTTGGCCCGACAGCACAGATACGCAGTATTTT.

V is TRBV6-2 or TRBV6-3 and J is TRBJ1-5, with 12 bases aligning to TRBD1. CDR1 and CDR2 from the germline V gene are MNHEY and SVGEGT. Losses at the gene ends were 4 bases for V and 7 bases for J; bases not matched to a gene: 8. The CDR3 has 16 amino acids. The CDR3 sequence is CASSFRDRGRRQPQHF. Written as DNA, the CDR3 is TGTGCCAGCAGTTTCCGGGACAGGGGGCGAAGGCAGCCCCAGCATTTT.

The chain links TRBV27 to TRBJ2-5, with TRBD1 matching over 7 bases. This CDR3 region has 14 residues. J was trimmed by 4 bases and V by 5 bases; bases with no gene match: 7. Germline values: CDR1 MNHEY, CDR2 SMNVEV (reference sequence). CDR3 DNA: TGTGCCAGCAGTCCTTTCCGGGACAGAGAGACCCAGTACTTC. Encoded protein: CASSPFRDRETQYF.

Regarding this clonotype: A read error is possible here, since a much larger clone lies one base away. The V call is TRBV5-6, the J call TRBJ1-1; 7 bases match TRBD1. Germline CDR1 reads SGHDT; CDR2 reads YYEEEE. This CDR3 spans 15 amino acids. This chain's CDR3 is CASSLKGAPYTVAFF. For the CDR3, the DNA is TGTGCCAGCAGCTTGAAGGGGGCCCCTTACACTGTAGCTTTCTTT. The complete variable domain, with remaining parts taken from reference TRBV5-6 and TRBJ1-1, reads DAGVTQSPTHLIKTRGQQVTLRCSPKSGHDTVSWYQQALGQGPQFIFQYYEEEERQRGNFPDRFSGHQFPNYSSELNVNALLLGDSALYLCASSLKGAPYTVAFFGQGTRLTVV.

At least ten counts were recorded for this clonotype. CDR3 sequence: CASSYSYGLAGGQETQYF. CDR3 DNA sequence: TGTGCCAGCAGTTACTCTTACGGACTAGCGGGAGGGCAAGAGACCCAGTACTTC. This chain links TRBV6-5 with TRBJ2-5, with TRBD2 matching 15 bases. The CDR3 has 18 residues. Germline trimming cut 0 bases from V and 2 bases from J; bases unmatched to any gene: 4. Looked up from germline, CDR1 is MNHEY and CDR2 is SVGAGI.

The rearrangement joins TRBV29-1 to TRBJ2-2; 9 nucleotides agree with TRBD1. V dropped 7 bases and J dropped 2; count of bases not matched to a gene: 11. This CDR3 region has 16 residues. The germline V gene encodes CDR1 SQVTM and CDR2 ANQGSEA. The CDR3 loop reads CSAIYRDRANTGELFF. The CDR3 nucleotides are TGCAGCGCCATATACCGGGACAGGGCCAACACCGGGGAGCTGTTTTTT.

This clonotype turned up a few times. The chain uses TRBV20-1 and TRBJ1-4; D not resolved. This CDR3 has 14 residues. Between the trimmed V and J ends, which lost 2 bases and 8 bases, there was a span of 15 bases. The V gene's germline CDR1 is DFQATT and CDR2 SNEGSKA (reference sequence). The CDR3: CSARHGRAWEKLFF. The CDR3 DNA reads TGCAGTGCTAGACATGGGAGGGCTTGGGAAAAACTGTTTTTT.

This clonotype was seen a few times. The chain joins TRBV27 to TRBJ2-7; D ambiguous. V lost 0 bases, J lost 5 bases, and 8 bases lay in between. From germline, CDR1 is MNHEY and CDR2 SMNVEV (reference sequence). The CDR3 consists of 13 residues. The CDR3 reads CASSLSARHEQYF. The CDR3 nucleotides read TGTGCCAGCAGTTTATCGGCCAGGCACGAGCAGTACTTC.

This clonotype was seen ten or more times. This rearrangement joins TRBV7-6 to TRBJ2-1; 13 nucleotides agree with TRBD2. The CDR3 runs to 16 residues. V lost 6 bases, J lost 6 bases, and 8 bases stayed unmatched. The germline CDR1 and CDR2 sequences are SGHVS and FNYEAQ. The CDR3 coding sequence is TGTGCCAGCAGTTTTCCCGGGACTAGCGGGATCAATGAGCAGTTCTTC. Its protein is CASSFPGTSGINEQFF.

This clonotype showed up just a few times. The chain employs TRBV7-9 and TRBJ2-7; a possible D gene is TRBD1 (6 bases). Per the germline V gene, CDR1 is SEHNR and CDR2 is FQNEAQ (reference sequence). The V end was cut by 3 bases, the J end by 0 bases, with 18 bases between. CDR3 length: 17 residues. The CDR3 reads CASSFGWTDRFSYEQYF. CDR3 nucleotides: TGTGCCAGCAGCTTCGGGTGGACAGACCGTTTCTCCTACGAGCAGTACTTC. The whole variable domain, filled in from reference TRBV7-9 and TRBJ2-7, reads DTGVSQNPRHKITKRGQNVTFRCDPISEHNRLYWYRQTLGQGPEFLTYFQNEAQLEKSRLLSDRFSAERPKGSFSTLEIQRTEQGDSAMYLCASSFGWTDRFSYEQYFGPGTRLTVT.

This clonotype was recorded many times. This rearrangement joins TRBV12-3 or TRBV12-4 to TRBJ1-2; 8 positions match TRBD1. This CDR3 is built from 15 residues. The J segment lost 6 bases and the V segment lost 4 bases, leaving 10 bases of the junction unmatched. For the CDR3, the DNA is TGTGCCAGCAGTTCCTCCCGGACAGGGTTACATGGCTACACCTTC. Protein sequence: CASSSSRTGLHGYTF.

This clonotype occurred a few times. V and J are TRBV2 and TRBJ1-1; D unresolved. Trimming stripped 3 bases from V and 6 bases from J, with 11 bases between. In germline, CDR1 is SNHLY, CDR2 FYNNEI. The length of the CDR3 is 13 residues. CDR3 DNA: TGTGCCAGCAGTGACAGGTCTTTGCCTGAAGCTTTCTTT. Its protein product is CASSDRSLPEAFF.

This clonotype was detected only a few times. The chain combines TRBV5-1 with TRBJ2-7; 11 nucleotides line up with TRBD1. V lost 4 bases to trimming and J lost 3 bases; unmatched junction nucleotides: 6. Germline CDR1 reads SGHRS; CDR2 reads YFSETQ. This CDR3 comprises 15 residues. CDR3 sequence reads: CASSHPGQGVYEQYF. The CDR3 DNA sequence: TGCGCCAGCAGCCACCCGGGACAGGGGGTCTACGAGCAGTACTTC.

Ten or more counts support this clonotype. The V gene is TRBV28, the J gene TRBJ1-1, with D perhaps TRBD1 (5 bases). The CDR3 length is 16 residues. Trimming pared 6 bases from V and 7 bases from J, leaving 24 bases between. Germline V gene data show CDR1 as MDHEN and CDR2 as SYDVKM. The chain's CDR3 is CASRSDWHRGVGEAFF. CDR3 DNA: TGTGCCAGCAGATCCGACTGGCACCGGGGGGTTGGTGAAGCTTTCTTT.

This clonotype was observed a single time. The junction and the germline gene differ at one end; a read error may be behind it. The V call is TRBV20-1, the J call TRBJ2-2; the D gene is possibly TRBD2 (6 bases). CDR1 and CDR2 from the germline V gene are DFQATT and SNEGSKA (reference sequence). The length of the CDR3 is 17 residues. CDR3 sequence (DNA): TGCAGTGCTAGAGCCCGAGGGGCGGGAATGAACATCGGGGAGCTGTTTTTT. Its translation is CSARARGAGMNIGELFF.

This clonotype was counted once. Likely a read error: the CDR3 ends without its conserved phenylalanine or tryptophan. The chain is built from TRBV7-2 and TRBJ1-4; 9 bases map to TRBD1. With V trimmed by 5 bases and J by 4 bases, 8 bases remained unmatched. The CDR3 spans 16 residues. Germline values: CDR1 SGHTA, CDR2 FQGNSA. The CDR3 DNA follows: TGTGCCAGCAGCCGGGACAGGGAGGGGGATAATGAAAAACTGTTTTTA. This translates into CASSRDREGDNEKLFL.

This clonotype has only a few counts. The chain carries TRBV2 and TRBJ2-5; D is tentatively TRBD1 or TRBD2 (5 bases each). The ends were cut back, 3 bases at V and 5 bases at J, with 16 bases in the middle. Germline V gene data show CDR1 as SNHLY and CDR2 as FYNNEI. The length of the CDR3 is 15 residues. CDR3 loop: CASSETGQRLETQYF. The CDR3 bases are TGTGCCAGCAGTGAGACGGGGCAACGGTTGGAGACCCAGTACTTC.

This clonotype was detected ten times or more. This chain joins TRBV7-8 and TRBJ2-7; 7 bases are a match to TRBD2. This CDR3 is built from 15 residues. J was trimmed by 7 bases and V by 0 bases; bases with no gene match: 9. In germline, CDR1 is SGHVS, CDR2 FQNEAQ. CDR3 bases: TGTGCCAGCAGCTTAGCAGGGGAGGGCCCTCTAGAGCAGTACTTC. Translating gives CASSLAGEGPLEQYF.

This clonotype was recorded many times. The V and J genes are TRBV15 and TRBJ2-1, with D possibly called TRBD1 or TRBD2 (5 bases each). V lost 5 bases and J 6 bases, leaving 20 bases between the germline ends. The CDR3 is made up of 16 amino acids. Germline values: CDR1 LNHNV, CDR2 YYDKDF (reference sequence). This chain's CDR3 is CATSSYRDLRGNEQFF. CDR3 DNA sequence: TGTGCCACCAGCTCGTACCGGGACCTCCGGGGCAATGAGCAGTTCTTC.

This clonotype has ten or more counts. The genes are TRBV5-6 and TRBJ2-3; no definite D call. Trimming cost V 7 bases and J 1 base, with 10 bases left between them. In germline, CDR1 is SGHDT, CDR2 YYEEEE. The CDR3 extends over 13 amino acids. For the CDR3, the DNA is TGTGCCAGCGCCCCTGATGGCACAGATACGCAGTATTTT. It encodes CASAPDGTDTQYF. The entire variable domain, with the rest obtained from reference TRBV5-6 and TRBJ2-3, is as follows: DAGVTQSPTHLIKTRGQQVTLRCSPKSGHDTVSWYQQALGQGPQFIFQYYEEEERQRGNFPDRFSGHQFPNYSSELNVNALLLGDSALYLCASAPDGTDTQYFGPGTRLTVL.

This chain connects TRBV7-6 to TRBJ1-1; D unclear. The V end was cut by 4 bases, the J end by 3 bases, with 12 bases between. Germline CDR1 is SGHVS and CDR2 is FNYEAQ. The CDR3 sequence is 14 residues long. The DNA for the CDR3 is TGTGCCAGCAGCTCGGAGCTATTGGACACTGAAGCTTTCTTT. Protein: CASSSELLDTEAFF. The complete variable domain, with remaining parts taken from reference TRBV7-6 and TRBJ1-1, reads GAGVSQSPRYKVTKRGQDVALRCDPISGHVSLYWYRQALGQGPEFLTYFNYEAQQDKSGLPNDRFSAERPEGSISTLTIQRTEQRDSAMYRCASSSELLDTEAFFGQGTRLTVV.

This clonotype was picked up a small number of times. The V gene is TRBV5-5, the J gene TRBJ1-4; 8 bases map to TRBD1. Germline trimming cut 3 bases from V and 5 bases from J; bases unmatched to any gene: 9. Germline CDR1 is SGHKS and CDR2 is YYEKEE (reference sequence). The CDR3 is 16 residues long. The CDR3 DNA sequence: TGTGCCAGCAGCTCTCAGCAGGGGGCACGAAATGAAAAACTGTTTTTT. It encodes CASSSQQGARNEKLFF.

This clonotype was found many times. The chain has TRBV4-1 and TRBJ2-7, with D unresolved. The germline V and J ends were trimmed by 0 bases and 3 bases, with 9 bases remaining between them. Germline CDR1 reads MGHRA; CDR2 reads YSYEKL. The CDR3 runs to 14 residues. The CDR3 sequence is CASSQDPGGYEQYF. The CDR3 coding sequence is TGCGCCAGCAGCCAAGATCCGGGTGGCTACGAGCAGTACTTC.

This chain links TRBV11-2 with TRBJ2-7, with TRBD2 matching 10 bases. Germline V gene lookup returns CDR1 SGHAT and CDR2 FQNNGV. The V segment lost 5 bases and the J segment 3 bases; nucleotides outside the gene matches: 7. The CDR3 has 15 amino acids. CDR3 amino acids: CASSMTSGRYYEQYF. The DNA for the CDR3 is TGTGCCAGCAGCATGACTAGCGGGCGATACTACGAGCAGTACTTC.

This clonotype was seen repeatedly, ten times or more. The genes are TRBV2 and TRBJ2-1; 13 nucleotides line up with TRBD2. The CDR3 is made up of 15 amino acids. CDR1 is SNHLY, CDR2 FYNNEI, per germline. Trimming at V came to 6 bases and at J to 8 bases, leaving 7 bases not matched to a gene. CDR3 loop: CASRAGTSGADEQFF. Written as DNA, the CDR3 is TGTGCCAGCAGGGCCGGGACTAGCGGGGCCGATGAGCAGTTCTTC.

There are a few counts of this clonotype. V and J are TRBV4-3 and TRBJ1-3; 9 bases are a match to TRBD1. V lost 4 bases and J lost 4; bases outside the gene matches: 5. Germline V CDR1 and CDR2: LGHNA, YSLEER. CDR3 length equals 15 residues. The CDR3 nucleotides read TGCGCCAGCAGCCCCGGACAGGGGTTGGGAAACACCATATATTTT. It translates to CASSPGQGLGNTIYF.

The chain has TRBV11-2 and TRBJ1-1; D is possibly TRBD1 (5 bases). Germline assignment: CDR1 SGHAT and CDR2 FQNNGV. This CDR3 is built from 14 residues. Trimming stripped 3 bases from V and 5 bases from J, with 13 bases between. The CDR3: CASSLLAGWTEAFF. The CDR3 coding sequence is TGTGCCAGCAGCTTGTTAGCAGGGTGGACTGAAGCTTTCTTT.

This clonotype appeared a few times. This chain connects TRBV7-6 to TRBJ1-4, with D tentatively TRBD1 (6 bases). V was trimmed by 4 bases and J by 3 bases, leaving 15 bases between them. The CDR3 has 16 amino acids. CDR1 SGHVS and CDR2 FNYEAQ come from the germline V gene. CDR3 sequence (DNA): TGTGCCAGCAGCTATGTCGGGGGCAGGGCTAATGAAAAACTGTTTTTT. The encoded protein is CASSYVGGRANEKLFF. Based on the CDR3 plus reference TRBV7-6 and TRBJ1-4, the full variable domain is GAGVSQSPRYKVTKRGQDVALRCDPISGHVSLYWYRQALGQGPEFLTYFNYEAQQDKSGLPNDRFSAERPEGSISTLTIQRTEQRDSAMYRCASSYVGGRANEKLFFGSGTQLSVL.